This T cell receptor (beta chain) originates from a study of T cell responses to AZD1222 COVID-19 vaccine. Study-level findings and limits: Across spike, vaccine-associated CD4 TCRs were found, dominant at 160-218 and 743-854. Within unmutated variant regions lay the reported targets of nearly half of spike-specific TCRs. Most donors were white British, females outnumbered males, and clonal diversity was possibly underestimated.

About this clone: The antigen remains undetermined.

Sequencing used immunoSEQ multiplex PCR; TCRdb keeps in-frame clones, though not all of them. This sample has roughly 180,000 clones; approximately 94% occur once, and the top ten carry roughly 9.2%. This receptor was identified in an adult in good health. The source material was peripheral blood, sampled on day 0 of AZD1222 vaccination.

For the CDR3, the DNA is TGCGCCAGCAGTGAGAGGGGGTTGTGCACCGGGGAGCTGTTTTTT. Translating it yields CASSERGLCTGELFF. The V call is TRBV10-1, the J call TRBJ2-2; maybe TRBD1 (6 bases). V lost 2 bases and J lost 4, with 11 bases in between. The CDR3 runs to 15 residues. Germline CDR1 and CDR2: WNHNN and SYGVQD (reference sequence).